The rows below give T cell receptor beta chains drawn from one sample of a study of blood T cells in healthy people across ages. MiXCR was run by TCRdb on the 5' RACE reads, yielding one entry per CDR3 protein. Altogether a few hundred thousand distinct CDR3 sequences are present, over 25% being singletons, with the ten largest covering approximately 3.7%. These data were also reused for a study on T cells of mothers and their children.

Sequences were obtained from blood. These receptor sequences come from a boy aged 2 to 9 in good health. Both conserved end residues are trimmed from each CDR3.

v_call,j_call,cdr3_aa
TRBV4-1,TRBJ2-3,ASSPPGRLVAEAQY
TRBV25-1,-,ASRRLAGGSEQY
TRBV29-1,TRBJ1-1,SVMGGRQYTEAF
TRBV3-1,-,ASSQDDLLVSGEQY
TRBV7-9,TRBJ2-5,ASSSLAGSETQY
TRBV20-1,-,SATPFGTASSYEQY
TRBV4-1,TRBJ1-2,ASSHGGWTIAFYGYT
TRBV9,TRBJ2-7,ASSPGTSGLQNEQY
TRBV27,TRBJ1-2,ASSRGAGVNYGYT
TRBV4-1,-,ASSRLGWGVSYEQY
TRBV27,TRBJ1-4,ASSPQGGRAPKNEKLF
TRBV7-6,TRBJ1-2,ASSLRDRDNYGYT
TRBV2,TRBJ2-7,ASSVETGAYEQY
TRBV7-2,TRBJ2-7,ASSLALGPPEQY
TRBV6-5,TRBJ2-7,ASSSGGGGRSSYEQY
TRBV10-2,TRBJ2-5,ASSELDRIQETQY
TRBV10-3,TRBJ2-5,AIKSSGDETQY
TRBV29-1,TRBJ1-2,SSRAGASDYGYT
TRBV7-2,TRBJ1-4,ASSLVGSTNEKLF
TRBV11-1,TRBJ2-1,ASSDSGSSYNEQF
TRBV7-2,TRBJ2-7,ASSSLTLAGVYEQY
TRBV29-1,TRBJ2-3,SVEDKWTIRDTQY
TRBV18,TRBJ1-5,ASQDGYSNQPQH
TRBV7-9,-,ASSHRGDGVGHYEQY
TRBV6-2/TRBV6-3,-,ASSRLAGDHEQF
TRBV27,TRBJ2-2,ASSLLLGATSTGELF
TRBV7-9,-,ASSLDLGGNEQF
TRBV20-1,TRBJ1-1,SAQGGLASNTEAF
TRBV7-9,TRBJ2-5,ASSTESRAILYQETQY
TRBV10-3,TRBJ2-3,AIGVGGEITQY
TRBV5-1,TRBJ1-6,ASSLSPVYNSPLH
TRBV9,TRBJ2-5,ASSVAPGGLRKETQY
TRBV4-1,TRBJ2-5,ASSQALQETQY